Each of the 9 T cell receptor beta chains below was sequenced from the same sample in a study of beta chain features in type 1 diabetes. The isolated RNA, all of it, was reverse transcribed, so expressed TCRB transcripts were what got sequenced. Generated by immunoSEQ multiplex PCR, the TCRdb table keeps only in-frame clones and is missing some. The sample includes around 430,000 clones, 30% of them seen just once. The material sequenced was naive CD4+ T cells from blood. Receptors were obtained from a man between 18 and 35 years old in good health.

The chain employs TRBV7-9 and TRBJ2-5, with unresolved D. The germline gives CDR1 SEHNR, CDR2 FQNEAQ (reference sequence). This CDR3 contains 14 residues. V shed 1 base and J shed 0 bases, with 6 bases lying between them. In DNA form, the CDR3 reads TGTGCCAGCAGCTTAGTGCAGTACCAAGAGACCCAGTACTTC. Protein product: CASSLVQYQETQYF.

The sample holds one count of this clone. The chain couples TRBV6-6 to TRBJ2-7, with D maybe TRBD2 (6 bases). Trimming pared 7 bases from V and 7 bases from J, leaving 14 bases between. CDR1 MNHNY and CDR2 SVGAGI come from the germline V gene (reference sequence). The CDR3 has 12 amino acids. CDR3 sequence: CASKGSAGEQYF. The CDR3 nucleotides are TGTGCCAGCAAGGGATCGGCGGGGGAGCAGTACTTC.

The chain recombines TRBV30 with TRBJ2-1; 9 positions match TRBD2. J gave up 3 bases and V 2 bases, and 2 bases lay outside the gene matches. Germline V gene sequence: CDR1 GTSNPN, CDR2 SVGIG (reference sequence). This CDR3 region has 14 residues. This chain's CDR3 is CAWSSSGGYNEQFF. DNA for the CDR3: TGTGCCTGGAGTAGTAGCGGGGGCTACAATGAGCAGTTCTTC.

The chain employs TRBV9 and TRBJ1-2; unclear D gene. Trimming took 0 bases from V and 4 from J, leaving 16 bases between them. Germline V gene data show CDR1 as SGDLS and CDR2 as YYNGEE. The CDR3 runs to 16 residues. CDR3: CASSVGKGSAGYGYTF. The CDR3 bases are TGTGCCAGCAGCGTAGGAAAGGGATCCGCTGGCTATGGCTACACCTTC. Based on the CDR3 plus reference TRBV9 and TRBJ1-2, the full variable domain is DSGVTQTPKHLITATGQRVTLRCSPRSGDLSVYWYQQSLDQGLQFLIQYYNGEERAKGNILERFSAQQFPDLHSELNLSSLELGDSALYFCASSVGKGSAGYGYTFGSGTRLTVV.

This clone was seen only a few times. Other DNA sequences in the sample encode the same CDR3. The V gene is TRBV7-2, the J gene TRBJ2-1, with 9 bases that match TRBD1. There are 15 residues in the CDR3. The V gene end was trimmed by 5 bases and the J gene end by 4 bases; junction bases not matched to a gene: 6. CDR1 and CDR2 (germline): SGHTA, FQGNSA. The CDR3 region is CASSPDRGSYNEQFF. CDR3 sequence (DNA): TGTGCCAGCAGCCCTGACAGGGGGTCATACAATGAGCAGTTCTTC.

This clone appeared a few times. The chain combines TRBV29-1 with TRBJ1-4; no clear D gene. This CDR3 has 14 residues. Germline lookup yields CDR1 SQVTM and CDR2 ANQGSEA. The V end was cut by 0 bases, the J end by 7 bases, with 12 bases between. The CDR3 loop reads CSVEEGLTGEKLFF. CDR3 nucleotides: TGCAGCGTTGAAGAGGGATTGACTGGTGAAAAACTGTTTTTT.

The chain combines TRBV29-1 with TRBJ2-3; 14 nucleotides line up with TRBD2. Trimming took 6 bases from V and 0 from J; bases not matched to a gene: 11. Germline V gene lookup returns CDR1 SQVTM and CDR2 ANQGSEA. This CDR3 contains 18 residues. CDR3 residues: CSVTGTSGSGASTDTQYF. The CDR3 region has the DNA TGCAGCGTGACCGGGACTAGCGGGAGTGGAGCTAGCACAGATACGCAGTATTTT.

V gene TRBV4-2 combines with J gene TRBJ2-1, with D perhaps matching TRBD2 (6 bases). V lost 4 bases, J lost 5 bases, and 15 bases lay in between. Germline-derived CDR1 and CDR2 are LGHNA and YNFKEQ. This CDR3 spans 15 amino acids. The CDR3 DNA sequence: TGTGCCAGCAGCCCACGACTAGGAGGGGACAATGAGCAGTTCTTC. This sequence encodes CASSPRLGGDNEQFF.

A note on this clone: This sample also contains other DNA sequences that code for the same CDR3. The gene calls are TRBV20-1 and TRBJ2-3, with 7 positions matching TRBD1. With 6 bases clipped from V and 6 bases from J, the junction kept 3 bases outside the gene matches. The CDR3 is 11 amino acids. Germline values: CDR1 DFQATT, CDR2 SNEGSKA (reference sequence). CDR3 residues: CSAPQGDTQYF. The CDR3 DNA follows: TGCAGTGCGCCACAGGGGGATACGCAGTATTTT.